The next 7 T cell receptor beta chains were all read from a single sample in a study of control samples from healthy donors and cancer patients. TCRdb's copy holds only in-frame clones and misses some; the assay was immunoSEQ multiplex PCR. The table has 130,000 to 150,000 clones, roughly 94% seen once. The sample taken for sequencing was PBMCs. The receptors here all came from a man aged 55 to 70 with colorectal cancer.

The rearrangement joins TRBV10-3 to TRBJ1-6; weak D call: TRBD1 (5 bases). There are 13 residues in the CDR3. In germline, CDR1 is ENHRY, CDR2 SYGVKD. V dropped 8 bases and J dropped 7 bases, with 12 bases sitting between them. Here the CDR3 DNA reads TGTGCCATCGGGGGGAGAAGCAATTCACCCCTCCACTTT. Translated, it gives CAIGGRSNSPLHF.

The chain joins TRBV4-2 to TRBJ1-4, with D tentatively TRBD1 (6 bases). The CDR3 runs 16 residues. Trimming removed 0 bases at V and 0 bases at J, with 8 bases between. CDR1 and CDR2 (germline): LGHNA, YNFKEQ. This CDR3 is CASSQERGSTNEKLFF. CDR3 nucleotides: TGTGCCAGCAGCCAAGAAAGGGGGTCAACTAATGAAAAACTGTTTTTT.

This chain uses TRBV12-3 or TRBV12-4 with TRBJ1-1; D remains unclear. The CDR3 contains 13 residues. V was trimmed by 5 bases and J by 1 base, leaving 8 bases between them. The CDR3 bases are TGTGCCAGCAGTCCGCGAGAGAACACTGAAGCTTTCTTT. Amino acids: CASSPRENTEAFF.

This chain joins TRBV4-1 and TRBJ1-2; the match to TRBD1 covers 7 bases. Germline assignment: CDR1 MGHRA and CDR2 YSYEKL. CDR3 length: 16 amino acids. Unmatched junction bases numbered 10, after V lost 6 bases and J lost 0 bases. CDR3 sequence reads: CASRTPGQSSNYGYTF. In DNA, the CDR3 is TGCGCCAGCAGAACCCCGGGACAGAGCTCTAACTATGGCTACACCTTC.

Here the CDR3 reads CAWSVLGTEGYTF. Here the CDR3 DNA reads TGTGCCTGGAGTGTACTGGGGACAGAGGGCTACACCTTC. V usage is TRBV30 and J usage is TRBJ1-2, with 7 bases that match TRBD1. This CDR3 is built from 13 residues. In germline, CDR1 is GTSNPN, CDR2 SVGIG (reference sequence). The V and J ends lost 0 bases and 8 bases, in that order; junction bases with no gene match: 6.

This chain joins TRBV12-5 and TRBJ2-7; D call uncertain. V was shortened by 0 bases and J by 3 bases, with 9 bases between the two germline ends. Germline-derived CDR1 and CDR2 are LGHNT and FRNRAP. This CDR3 is built from 14 residues. CDR3: CASGLVPTCYEQYF. DNA for the CDR3: TGTGCTAGTGGTTTGGTTCCGACATGCTACGAGCAGTACTTC.

The J gene is TRBJ2-2, the V gene TRBV11-2, with D unresolved. The CDR3 consists of 13 residues. The germline V gene encodes CDR1 SGHAT and CDR2 FQNNGV. V lost 1 base and J 2 bases, leaving 2 bases between the germline ends. The chain's CDR3 is CASSLVNTGELFF. CDR3 nucleotides: TGTGCCAGCAGCTTAGTAAACACCGGGGAGCTGTTTTTT.